The table lists the clone carrying this TCR beta chain with a few counts. No antigen is known for it. From germline, CDR1 is SEHNR and CDR2 FQNEAQ (reference sequence). This CDR3 spans 14 amino acids. Trimming removed 3 bases from V and 5 bases from J; junction bases left unmatched: 5. These data originate in a study of T cell repertoires in cytomegalovirus infection. Background on the study: Shared public TCR beta signatures pointed to both CMV infection and a matching HLA type. Study-level results: Based on cumulative public TCR beta family frequency, carriers of CMV plus the relevant HLA were identified. The ex vivo response was dominated by HLA-C-restricted CMV-specific TCR beta clonotypes.

TCRdb re-analysed the reads in MiXCR, keeping a single row per CDR3 protein. The table includes 160,000 or so distinct CDR3 sequences, about 15% detected once. This TCR came from a human donor in good health (CMV status not recorded). Some clones in this sample may be carry-over from other donors' samples. Input material: CD8+ T cells from PBMCs. The rearrangement links TRBV7-9 to TRBJ2-5, with TRBD1 identical over 8 bases. The DNA of the CDR3 is TGTGCCAGCAGCTTCAGGGGGCAGCGGGAGACCCAGTACTTC. Translated, it gives CASSFRGQRETQYF. The full variable domain, in which reference TRBV7-9 and TRBJ2-5 provide the parts outside the CDR3, is DTGVSQNPRHKITKRGQNVTFRCDPISEHNRLYWYRQTLGQGPEFLTYFQNEAQLEKSRLLSDRFSAERPKGSFSTLEIQRTEQGDSAMYLCASSFRGQRETQYFGPGTRLLVL.